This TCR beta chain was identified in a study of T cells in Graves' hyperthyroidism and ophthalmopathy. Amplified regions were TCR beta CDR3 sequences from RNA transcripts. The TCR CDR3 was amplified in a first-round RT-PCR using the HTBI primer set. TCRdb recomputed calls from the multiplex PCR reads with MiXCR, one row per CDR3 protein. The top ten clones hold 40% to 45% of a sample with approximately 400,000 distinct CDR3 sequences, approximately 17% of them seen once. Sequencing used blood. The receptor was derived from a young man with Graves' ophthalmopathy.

The CDR3 nucleotides read TGCAGTGCTCGGGGCGGCGGGGGTGCCACAGATACGCAGTATTTT. This codes for CSARGGGGATDTQYF. The V gene is TRBV20-1, the J gene TRBJ2-3, with 7 bases lining up with TRBD2. The CDR3 sequence is 15 residues long. Per the germline V gene, CDR1 is DFQATT and CDR2 is SNEGSKA (reference sequence). The V and J ends lost 5 bases and 2 bases, in that order; junction bases with no gene match: 10.